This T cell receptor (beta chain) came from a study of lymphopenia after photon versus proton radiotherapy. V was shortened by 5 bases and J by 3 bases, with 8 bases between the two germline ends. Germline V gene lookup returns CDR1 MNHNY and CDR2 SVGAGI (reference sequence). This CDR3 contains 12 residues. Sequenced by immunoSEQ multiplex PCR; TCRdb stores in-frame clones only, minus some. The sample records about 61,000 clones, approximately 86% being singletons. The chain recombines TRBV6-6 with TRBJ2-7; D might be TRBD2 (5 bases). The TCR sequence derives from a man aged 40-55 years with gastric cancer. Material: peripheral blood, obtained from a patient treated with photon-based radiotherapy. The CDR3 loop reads CASSGSRYEQYF. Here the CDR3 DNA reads TGTGCCAGCAGTGGGAGCCGCTACGAGCAGTACTTC.